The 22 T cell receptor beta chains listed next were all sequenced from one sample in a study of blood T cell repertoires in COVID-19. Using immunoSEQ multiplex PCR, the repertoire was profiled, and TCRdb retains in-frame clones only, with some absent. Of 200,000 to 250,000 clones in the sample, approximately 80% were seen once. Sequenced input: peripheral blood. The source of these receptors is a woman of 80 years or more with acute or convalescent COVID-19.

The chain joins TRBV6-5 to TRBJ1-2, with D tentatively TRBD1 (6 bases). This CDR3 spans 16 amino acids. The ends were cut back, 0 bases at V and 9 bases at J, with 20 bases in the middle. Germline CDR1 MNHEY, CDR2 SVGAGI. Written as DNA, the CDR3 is TGTGCCAGCAGTTACTCGAGTAGGCAGGGGAGAACGCGCTACACCTTC. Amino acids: CASSYSSRQGRTRYTF.

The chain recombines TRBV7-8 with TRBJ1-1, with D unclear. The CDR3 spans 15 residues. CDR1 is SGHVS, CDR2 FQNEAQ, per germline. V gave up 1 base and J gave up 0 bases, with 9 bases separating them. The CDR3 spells CASSLEGAMNTEAFF. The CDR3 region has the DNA TGTGCCAGCAGCTTAGAAGGAGCTATGAACACTGAAGCTTTCTTT.

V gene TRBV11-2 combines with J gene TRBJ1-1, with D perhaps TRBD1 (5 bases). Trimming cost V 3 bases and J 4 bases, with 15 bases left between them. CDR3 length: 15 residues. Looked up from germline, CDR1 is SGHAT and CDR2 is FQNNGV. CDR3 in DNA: TGTGCCAGCAGCTTGCAGGGAAGGGGTTTCACTGAAGCTTTCTTT. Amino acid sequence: CASSLQGRGFTEAFF.

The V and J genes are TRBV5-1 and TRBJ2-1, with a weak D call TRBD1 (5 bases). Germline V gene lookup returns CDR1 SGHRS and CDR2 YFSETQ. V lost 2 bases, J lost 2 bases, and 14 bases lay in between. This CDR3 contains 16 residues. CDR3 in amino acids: CASSFDSSSPYNEQFF. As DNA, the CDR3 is TGCGCCAGCAGCTTCGACAGTTCATCCCCCTACAATGAGCAGTTCTTC.

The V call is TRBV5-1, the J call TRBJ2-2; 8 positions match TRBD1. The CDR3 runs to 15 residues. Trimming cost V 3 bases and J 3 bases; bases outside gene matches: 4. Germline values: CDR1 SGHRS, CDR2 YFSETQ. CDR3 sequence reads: CASSSQGQDTGELFF. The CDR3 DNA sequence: TGCGCCAGCAGCTCCCAGGGACAGGACACCGGGGAGCTGTTTTTT.

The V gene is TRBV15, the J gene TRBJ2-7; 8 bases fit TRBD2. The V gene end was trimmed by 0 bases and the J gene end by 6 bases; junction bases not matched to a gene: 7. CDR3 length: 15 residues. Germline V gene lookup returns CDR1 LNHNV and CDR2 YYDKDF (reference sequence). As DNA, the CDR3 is TGTGCCACCAGCAGAGATCGGGGGGGAGGGCGCGAGCAGTACTTC. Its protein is CATSRDRGGGREQYF.

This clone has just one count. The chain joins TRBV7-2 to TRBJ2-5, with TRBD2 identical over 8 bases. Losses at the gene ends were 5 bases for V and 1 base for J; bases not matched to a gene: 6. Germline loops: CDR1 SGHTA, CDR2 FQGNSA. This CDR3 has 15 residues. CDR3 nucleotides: TGTGCCAGCAGCGCCGATGCGGGGGGCCAAGAGACCCAGTACTTC. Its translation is CASSADAGGQETQYF.

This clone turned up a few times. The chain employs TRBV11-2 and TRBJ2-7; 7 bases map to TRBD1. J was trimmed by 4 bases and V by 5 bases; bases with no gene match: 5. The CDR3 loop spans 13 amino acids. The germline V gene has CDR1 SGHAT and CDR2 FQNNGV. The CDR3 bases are TGTGCCAGCAGCAAACAGGGGTCGTACGAGCAGTACTTC. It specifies CASSKQGSYEQYF.

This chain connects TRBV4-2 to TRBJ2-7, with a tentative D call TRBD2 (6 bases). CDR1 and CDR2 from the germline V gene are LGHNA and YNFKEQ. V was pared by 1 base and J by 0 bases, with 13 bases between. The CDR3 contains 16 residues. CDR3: CASSQGPEGSSYEQYF. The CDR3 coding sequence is TGTGCCAGCAGCCAAGGCCCGGAGGGGAGCTCCTACGAGCAGTACTTC.

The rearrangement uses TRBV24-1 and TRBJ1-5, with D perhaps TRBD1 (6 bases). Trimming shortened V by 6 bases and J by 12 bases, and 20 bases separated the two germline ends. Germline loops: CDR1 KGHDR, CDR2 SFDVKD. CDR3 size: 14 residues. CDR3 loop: CATSLWAGAVLQHF. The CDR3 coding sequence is TGTGCCACCAGTCTGTGGGCAGGGGCTGTGCTCCAGCATTTT.

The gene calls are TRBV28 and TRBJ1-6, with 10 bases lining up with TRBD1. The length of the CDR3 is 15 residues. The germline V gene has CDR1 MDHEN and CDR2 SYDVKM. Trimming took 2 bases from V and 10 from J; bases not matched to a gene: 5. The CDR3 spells CASSLGDRGYSPLHF. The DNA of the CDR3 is TGTGCCAGCAGTTTAGGGGACAGGGGCTACTCACCCCTCCACTTT.

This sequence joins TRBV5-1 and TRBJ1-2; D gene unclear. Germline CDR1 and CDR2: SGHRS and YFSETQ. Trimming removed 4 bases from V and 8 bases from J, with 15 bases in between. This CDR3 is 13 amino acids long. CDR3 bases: TGCGCCAGCAGCCCTACCGGGCCGGGAGGCTACACCTTC. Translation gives CASSPTGPGGYTF.

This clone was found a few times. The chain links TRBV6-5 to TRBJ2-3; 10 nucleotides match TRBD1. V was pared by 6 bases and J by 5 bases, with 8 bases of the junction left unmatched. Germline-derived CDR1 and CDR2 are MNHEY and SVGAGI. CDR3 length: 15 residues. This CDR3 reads CASSAGTGAGDTQYF. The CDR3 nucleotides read TGTGCCAGCAGCGCCGGGACAGGGGCGGGAGATACGCAGTATTTT.

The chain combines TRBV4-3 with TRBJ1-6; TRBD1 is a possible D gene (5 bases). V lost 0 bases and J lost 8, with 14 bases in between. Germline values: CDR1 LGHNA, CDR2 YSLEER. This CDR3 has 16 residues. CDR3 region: CASSQDYRKVDSPLHF. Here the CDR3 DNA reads TGCGCCAGCAGCCAAGATTACAGGAAGGTTGATTCACCCCTCCACTTT.

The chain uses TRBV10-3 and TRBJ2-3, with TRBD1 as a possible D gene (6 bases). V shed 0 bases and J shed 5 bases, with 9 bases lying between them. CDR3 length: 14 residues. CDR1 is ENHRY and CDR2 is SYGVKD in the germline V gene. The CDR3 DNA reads TGTGCCATCAGTGAGTCCGGGACAATAGATACGCAGTATTTT. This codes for CAISESGTIDTQYF.

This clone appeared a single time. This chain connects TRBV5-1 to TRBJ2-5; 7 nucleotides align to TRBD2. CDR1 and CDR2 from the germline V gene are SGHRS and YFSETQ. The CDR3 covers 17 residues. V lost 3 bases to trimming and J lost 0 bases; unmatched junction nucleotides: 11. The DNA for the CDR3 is TGCGCCAGCAGCTCCCCCCGGCTAGGGAGGGACCAAGAGACCCAGTACTTC. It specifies CASSSPRLGRDQETQYF.

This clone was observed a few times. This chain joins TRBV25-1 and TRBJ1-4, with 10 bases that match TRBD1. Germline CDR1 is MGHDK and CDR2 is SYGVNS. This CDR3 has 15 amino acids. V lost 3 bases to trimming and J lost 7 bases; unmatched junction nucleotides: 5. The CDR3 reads CASSDYGTGVEKLFF. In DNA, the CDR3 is TGTGCCAGCAGTGACTACGGGACAGGGGTTGAAAAACTGTTTTTT.

The CDR3 spells CATHSQGSGNTIYF. The CDR3 DNA reads TGTGCCACCCACTCACAGGGCTCTGGAAACACCATATATTTT. This sequence joins TRBV10-3 and TRBJ1-3; weak D call: TRBD1 (6 bases). Trimming removed 10 bases at V and 0 bases at J, with 13 bases between. The CDR3 covers 14 residues. In germline, CDR1 is ENHRY, CDR2 SYGVKD.

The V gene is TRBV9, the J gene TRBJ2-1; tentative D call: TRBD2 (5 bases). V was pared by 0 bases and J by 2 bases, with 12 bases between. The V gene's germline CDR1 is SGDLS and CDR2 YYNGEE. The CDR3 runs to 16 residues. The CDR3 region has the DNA TGTGCCAGCAGCGTAGCTCCCCAACTAGCCTACAATGAGCAGTTCTTC. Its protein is CASSVAPQLAYNEQFF.

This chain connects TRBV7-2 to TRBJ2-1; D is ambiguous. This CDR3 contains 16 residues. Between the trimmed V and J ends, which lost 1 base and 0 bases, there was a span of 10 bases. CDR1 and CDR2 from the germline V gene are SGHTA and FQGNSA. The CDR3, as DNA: TGTGCCAGCAGCTTAGTGTCGGGTAGCTCCTACAATGAGCAGTTCTTC. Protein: CASSLVSGSSYNEQFF.

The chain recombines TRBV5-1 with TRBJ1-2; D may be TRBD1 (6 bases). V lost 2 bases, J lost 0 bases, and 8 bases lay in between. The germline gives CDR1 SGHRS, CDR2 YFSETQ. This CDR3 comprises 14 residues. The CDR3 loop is CASSLRGTNYGYTF. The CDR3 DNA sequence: TGCGCCAGCAGCTTAAGGGGGACTAACTATGGCTACACCTTC.

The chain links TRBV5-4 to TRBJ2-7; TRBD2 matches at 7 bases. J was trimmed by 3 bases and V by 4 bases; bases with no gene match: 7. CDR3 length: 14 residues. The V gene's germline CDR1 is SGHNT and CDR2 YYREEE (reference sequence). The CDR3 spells CASSPDERDYEQYF. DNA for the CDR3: TGTGCCAGCAGCCCAGACGAGCGGGACTACGAGCAGTACTTC.